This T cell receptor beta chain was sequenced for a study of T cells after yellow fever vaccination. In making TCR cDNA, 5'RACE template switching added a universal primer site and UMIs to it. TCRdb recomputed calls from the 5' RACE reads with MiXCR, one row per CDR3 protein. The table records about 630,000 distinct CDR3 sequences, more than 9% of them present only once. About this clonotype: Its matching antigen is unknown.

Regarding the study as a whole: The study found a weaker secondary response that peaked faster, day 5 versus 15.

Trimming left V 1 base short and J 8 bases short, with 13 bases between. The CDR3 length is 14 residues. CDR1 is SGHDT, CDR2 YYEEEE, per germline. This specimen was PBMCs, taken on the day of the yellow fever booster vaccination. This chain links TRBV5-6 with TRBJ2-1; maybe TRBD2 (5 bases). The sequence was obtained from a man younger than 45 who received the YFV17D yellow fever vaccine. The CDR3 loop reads CASSLSPGKYEQFF. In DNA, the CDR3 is TGTGCCAGCAGCTTGAGTCCGGGGAAGTATGAGCAGTTCTTC.